This T cell receptor beta chain was found in a study of OX40 agonist ivuxolimab in advanced cancers. Study-level information: Prior anti-PD-1, anti-PD-L1 or anti-CTLA-4 therapy did not bar entry, and more than 35% had some.

A word on this clone: Its antigen is undetermined.

V was cut by 5 bases and J by 2 bases, with 15 bases left in between. Per the germline V gene, CDR1 is SGHRS and CDR2 is YFSETQ. This CDR3 comprises 15 residues. TCRdb's table, derived via immunoSEQ multiplex PCR, lists solely in-frame clones and lacks some. Here the sample spans 55,000 to 65,000 clones, 85% to 95% being singletons. Study outcomes and limitations: There were, on average, more expanded clones in CD8+ T cells than in CD4+. Certain nonresponders likewise exhibited a low normalized T-cell clonal expansion.

This material consisted of CD4+ or CD8+ T cells sorted from blood, taken in a trial of the OX40 agonist ivuxolimab. The chain is built from TRBV5-1 and TRBJ2-3; D not certain. The receptor comes from an adult with an advanced solid tumor such as melanoma, head and neck, liver or kidney cancer. CDR3 region: CASRMLRTATDTQYF. The CDR3 DNA is TGCGCCAGCAGGATGCTTAGGACGGCCACAGATACGCAGTATTTT.